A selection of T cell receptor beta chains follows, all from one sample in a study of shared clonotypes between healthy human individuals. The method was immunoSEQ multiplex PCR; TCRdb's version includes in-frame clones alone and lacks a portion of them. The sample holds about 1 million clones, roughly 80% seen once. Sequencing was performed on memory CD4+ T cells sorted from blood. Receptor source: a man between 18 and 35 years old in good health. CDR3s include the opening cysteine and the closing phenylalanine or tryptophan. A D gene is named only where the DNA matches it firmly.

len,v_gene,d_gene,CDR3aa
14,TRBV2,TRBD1,CASRGQGGNEKLFF
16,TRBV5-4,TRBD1,CASSLDSSGGTGELFF
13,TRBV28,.,CASSSRGDSPLHF
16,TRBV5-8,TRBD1,CASSPKGWQGAAEAFF
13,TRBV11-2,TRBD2,CASSFLRGYEQYF
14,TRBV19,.,CATASRARNTEAFF
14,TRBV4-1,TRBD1,CASSQGTGREKLFF
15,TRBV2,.,CASGLQGSSGNTIYF
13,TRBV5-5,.,CASSSHWLQPQHF
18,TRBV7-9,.,CASSFDPSGLPSTDTQYF
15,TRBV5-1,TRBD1,CASSLGQGTGGQQYF
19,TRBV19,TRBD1,CASSTYRSGTGATNYGYTF
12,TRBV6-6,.,CASRTGYQPQHF
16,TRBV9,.,CASSVAPGAGSYEQYF
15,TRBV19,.,CASSIEGHTYNEQFF
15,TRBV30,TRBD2,CAWSVLAGGADTQYF
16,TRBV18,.,CASSPLGAAANEKLFF
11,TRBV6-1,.,CASTTGKTQYF
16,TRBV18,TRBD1,CASSPLGTGTYNEQFF
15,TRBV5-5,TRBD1,CASSSRTGNAETQYF
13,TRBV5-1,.,CASSWGTENGYTF
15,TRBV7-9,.,CASSLESGKNTEAFF
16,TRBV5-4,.,CASSLAWGFKNYGYTF
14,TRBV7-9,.,CASSFPGETTEAFF
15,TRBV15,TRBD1,CATSRDRQGRGELFF
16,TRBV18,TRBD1,CASSPRQGGGKTEAFF
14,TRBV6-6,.,CASSYDGTIYGYTF
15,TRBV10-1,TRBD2,CASSPAGGFTDTQYF
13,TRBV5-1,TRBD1,CASSGQGRETQYF
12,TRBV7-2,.,CASSPPLVEAFF
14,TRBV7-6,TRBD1,CASSLQDRGGEQYF
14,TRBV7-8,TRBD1,CASRGTGVQETQYF
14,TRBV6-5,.,CASSSPGRNYGYTF
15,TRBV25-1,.,CASSERLSYNSPLHF
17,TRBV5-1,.,CASSWTYRERVGNTIYF
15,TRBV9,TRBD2,CASSVVAGVEETQYF
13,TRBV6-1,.,CASSGGARNIQYF
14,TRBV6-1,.,CASSEVGKESPLHF
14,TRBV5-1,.,CASSLELGNYGYTF
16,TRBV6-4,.,CATKARSGLKESEQFF
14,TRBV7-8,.,CASSLQGPNTEAFF
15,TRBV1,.,CTSTLRDREELGYTF
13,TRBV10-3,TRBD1,CAIRGTATDTQYF
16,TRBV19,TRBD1,CASTPYSGQINEKLFF
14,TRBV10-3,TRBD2,CAAEASGNTGELFF
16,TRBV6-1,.,CASSGLVVGARETQYF
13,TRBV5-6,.,CASSSPLGTEAFF
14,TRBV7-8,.,CASSFGGHTDTQYF
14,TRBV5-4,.,CASSLAGRDTEAFF
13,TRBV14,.,CASSRRDYDTQYF
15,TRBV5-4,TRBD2,CASSGTSGFQETQYF
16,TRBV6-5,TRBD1,CASSSPGGVMNTEAFF